This T cell receptor beta chain was sequenced during a study of T cell clones after liver transplantation. CDR1 and CDR2 (germline): LNHNV, YYDKDF (reference sequence). The CDR3 is 13 amino acids. Trimming cost V 3 bases and J 4 bases, with 7 bases left between them. Repertoires were generated with immunoSEQ multiplex PCR, while TCRdb's copy carries only in-frame clones and drops some. The sample lists about 99,000 clones; roughly four fifths were seen once. Overall study findings and caveats: A larger donor-reactive than third-party decline suggested partial antigen-specific deletion.

About this clone itself: Its antigen is unknown.

The gene calls are TRBV15 and TRBJ1-3; tentatively, D is TRBD1 (5 bases). The clonotype comes from a human patient who received a liver transplant. Part of the T cell pool may stem from the graft donor. Sequenced material: CD4+ T cells from blood, taken around 48 months after liver transplant. The CDR3 sequence is CATSRSGGNTIYF. The CDR3 DNA is TGTGCCACCAGCAGGTCAGGGGGAAACACCATATATTTT.